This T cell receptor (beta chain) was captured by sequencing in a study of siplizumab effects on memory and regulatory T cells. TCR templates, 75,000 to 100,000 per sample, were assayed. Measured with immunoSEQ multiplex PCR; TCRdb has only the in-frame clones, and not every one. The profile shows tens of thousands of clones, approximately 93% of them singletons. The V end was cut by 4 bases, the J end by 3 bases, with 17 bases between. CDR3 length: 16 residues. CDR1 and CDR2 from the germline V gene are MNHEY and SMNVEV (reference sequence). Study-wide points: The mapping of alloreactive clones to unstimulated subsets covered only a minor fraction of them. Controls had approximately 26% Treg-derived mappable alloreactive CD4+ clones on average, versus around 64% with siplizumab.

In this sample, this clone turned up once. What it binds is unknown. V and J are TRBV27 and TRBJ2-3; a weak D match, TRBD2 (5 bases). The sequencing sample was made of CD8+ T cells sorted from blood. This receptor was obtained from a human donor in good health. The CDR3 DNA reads TGTGCCAGCAGTTCCCTAGCCACAGCGGCGACAGATACGCAGTATTTT. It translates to CASSSLATAATDTQYF.